The present TCR beta chain was sequenced within a study of technical replicates of blood from a handful of donors. The germline V gene has CDR1 MNHNS and CDR2 SASEGT. The V gene end was trimmed by 7 bases and the J gene end by 1 base; junction bases not matched to a gene: 5. The CDR3 covers 14 residues. The data were produced by immunoSEQ multiplex PCR, yet TCRdb's version contains in-frame clones alone and is incomplete. The data contain about 100,000 clones, approximately 95% of them singletons. The chain combines TRBV6-1 with TRBJ1-2; 8 bases align to TRBD1. This clonotype was sampled from a human donor in good health. The specimen was T cells isolated from PBMCs. This CDR3 reads CASTTGGLNYGYTF. CDR3 sequence (DNA): TGTGCCAGCACTACAGGGGGACTTAACTATGGCTACACCTTC.